This paragraph reports one TCR beta chain. The data are from a study of blood T cell repertoires in COVID-19. CDR3 length equals 14 residues. With 0 bases removed from V and 2 bases from J, the gap between germline ends came to 6 bases. Germline V lookup: CDR1 SGHTA, CDR2 FQGTGA. In assigning cohorts, the study relied on participant-reported clinical history. TCRdb's table, derived via immunoSEQ multiplex PCR, lists solely in-frame clones and lacks some. Of roughly 250,000 clones in the sample, approximately 88% were seen once. The TCR originated in a middle-aged woman with acute COVID-19. Material: PBMCs or T cells enriched from blood (not recorded which). This chain links TRBV7-3 with TRBJ2-3; weak D call: TRBD1 (5 bases). The CDR3 reads CASSLTGHTDTQYF. The CDR3 DNA follows: TGTGCCAGCAGCTTAACAGGACACACAGATACGCAGTATTTT.